This TCR beta chain stems from a study of response to subunit inactivated influenza vaccine (dated by TCRdb to 2017 to 2018). Regarding the study in general: To follow how T cells responded to a trivalent subunit inactivated influenza vaccine, the researchers relied on deep quantitative profiling of the T cell receptor repertoire.

The CDR3 runs 17 residues from the cysteine to the phenylalanine. Only the CDR3 part of the read is kept: 51 bases, read in frame from the first base. V has 4 bases trimmed and J has 0 bases trimmed; junction bases matching no gene number 9. CDR1 and CDR2 were assigned from the germline V gene as SGHRS and YFSETQ. This clonotype has just a few counts. The specificity of this receptor is unknown. The input lacks base qualities; no much larger clone sits a single base away. Results the study describes overall, beyond this receptor: The authors proposed that each seasonal influenza vaccination may bring in only a limited number of new T cells.

The library was obtained by RT-PCR. Data came from an Illumina HiSeq 2500. TCRdb reran the public reads through fastp at Q25 and MiXCR, keeping productive beta chains. Rows with a matching CDR3 protein are joined into one entry that keeps the most common DNA and genes. In this sample the table shows over 650,000 distinct CDR3 sequences, around 20% of which occur a single time. Clones ranked in the top ten supply roughly a tenth of the sample. This sequence uses TRBV5-1 and TRBJ2-1; TRBD1 matches 8 bases in the middle. This material consisted of PBMCs from blood, taken 4 to 6 days after vaccination. The receptor was isolated from a middle-aged man who received an inactivated influenza vaccine. Donor details come from another sample of the same person, matched by shared clones. The DNA sequence is TGCGCCAGCAGCCCTGGTGGCGGGACAGGCTCCTACAATGAGCAGTTCTTC. Translated, it gives CASSPGGGTGSYNEQFF.